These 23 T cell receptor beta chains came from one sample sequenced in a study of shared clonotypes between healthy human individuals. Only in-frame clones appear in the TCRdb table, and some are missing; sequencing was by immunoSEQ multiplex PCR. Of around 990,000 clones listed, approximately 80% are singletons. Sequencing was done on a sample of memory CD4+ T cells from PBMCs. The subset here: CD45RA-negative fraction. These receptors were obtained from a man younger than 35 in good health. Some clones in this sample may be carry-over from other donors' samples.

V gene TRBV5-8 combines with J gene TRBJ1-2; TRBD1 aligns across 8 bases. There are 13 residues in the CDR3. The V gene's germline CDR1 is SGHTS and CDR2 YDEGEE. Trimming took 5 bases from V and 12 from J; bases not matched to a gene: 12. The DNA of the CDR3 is TGTGCCAGCAGGGCAGGGGGCTCCCCTAGGCACACCTTC. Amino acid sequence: CASRAGGSPRHTF.

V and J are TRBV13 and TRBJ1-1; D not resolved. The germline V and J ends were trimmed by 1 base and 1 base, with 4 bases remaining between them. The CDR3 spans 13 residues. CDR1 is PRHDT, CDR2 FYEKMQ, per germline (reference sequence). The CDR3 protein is CASSLDGNTEAFF. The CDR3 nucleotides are TGTGCCAGCAGCTTAGACGGGAACACTGAAGCTTTCTTT.

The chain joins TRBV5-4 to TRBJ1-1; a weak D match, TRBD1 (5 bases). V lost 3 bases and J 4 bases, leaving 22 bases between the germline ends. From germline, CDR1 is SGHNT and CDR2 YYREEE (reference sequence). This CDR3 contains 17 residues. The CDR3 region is CASSSPGRLSAGTEAFF. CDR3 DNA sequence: TGTGCCAGCAGCTCGCCGGGACGGCTTTCCGCGGGCACTGAAGCTTTCTTT.

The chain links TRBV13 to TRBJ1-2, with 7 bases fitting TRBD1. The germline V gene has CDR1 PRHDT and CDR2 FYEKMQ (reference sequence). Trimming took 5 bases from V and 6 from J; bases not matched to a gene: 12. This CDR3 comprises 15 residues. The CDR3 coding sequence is TGTGCCAGCAGCCGCCGGACGGGACAGCTTCATGGCTACACCTTC. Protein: CASSRRTGQLHGYTF.

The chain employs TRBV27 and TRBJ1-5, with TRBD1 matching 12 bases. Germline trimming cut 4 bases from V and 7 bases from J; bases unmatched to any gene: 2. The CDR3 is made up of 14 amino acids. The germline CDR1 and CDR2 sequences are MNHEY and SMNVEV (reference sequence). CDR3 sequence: CASSSGQGAQPQHF. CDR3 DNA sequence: TGTGCCAGCAGTTCGGGACAGGGGGCGCAGCCCCAGCATTTT.

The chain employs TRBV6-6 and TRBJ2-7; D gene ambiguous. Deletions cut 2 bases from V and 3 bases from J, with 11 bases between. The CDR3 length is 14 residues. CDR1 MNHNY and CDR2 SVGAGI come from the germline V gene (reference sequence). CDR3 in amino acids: CASSYQTGYYEQYF. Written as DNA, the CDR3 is TGTGCCAGCAGTTACCAGACTGGATACTACGAGCAGTACTTC.

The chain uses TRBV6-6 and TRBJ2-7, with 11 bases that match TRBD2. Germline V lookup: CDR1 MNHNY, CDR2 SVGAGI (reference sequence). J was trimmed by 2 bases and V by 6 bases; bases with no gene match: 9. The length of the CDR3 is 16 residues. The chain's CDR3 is CASSSIGTSGPYEQYF. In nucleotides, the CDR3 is TGTGCCAGCAGCTCCATAGGGACTAGCGGACCCTACGAGCAGTACTTC.

The CDR3 region has the DNA TGTGCCAGCAGCTTAGGGACTAGCGGGAGGCGCCAGTACTTC. This translates into CASSLGTSGRRQYF. The chain carries TRBV7-2 and TRBJ2-7, with 14 bases aligning to TRBD2. Trimming at V came to 1 base and at J to 10 bases, leaving 3 bases not matched to a gene. Germline values: CDR1 SGHTA, CDR2 FQGNSA. This CDR3 spans 14 amino acids.

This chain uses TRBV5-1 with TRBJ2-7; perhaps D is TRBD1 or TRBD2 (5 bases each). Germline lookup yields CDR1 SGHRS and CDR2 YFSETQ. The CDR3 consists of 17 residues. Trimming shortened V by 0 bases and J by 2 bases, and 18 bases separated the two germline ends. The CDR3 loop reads CASSLALLARGAYEQYF. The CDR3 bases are TGCGCCAGCAGCTTGGCCCTACTTGCCCGGGGCGCCTACGAGCAGTACTTC.

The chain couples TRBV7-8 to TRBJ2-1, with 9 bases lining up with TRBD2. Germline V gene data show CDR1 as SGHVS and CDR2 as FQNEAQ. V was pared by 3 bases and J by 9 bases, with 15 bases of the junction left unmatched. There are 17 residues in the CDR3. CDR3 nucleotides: TGTGCCAGCAGCTTGAGGGACATAGGAGCGGGAGGTCCTGAGCAGTTCTTC. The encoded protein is CASSLRDIGAGGPEQFF.

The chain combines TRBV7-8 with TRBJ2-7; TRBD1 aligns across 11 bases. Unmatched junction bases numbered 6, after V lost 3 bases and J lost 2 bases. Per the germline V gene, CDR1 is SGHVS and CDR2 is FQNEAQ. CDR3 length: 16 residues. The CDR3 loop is CASSLQGQGGTYEQYF. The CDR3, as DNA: TGTGCCAGCAGCTTGCAGGGACAGGGGGGAACCTACGAGCAGTACTTC. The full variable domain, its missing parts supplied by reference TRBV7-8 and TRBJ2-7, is GAGVSQSPRYKVAKRGQDVALRCDPISGHVSLFWYQQALGQGPEFLTYFQNEAQLDKSGLPSDRFFAERPEGSVSTLKIQRTQQEDSAVYLCASSLQGQGGTYEQYFGPGTRLTVT.

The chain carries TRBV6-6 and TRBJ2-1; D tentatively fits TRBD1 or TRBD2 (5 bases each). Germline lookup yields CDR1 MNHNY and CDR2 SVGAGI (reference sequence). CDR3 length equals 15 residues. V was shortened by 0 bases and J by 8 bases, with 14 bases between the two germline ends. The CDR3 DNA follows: TGTGCCAGCAGTTACTCAGGGACCCCCCTCTATGAGCAGTTCTTC. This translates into CASSYSGTPLYEQFF.

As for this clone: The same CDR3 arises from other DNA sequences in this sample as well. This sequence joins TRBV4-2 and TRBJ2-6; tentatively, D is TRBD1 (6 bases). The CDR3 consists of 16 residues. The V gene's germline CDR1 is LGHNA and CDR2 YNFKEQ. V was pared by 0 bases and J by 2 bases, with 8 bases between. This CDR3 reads CASSQDGGAGANVLTF. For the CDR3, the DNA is TGTGCCAGCAGCCAAGATGGGGGCGCTGGGGCCAACGTCCTGACTTTC.

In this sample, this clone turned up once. The CDR3 DNA reads TGTGCCTGGAAAACTCATACGGACACCGGGGAGCTGTTTTTT. It codes for CAWKTHTDTGELFF. The chain recombines TRBV30 with TRBJ2-2; D not certain. The ends were cut back, 4 bases at V and 3 bases at J, with 12 bases in the middle. Per the germline V gene, CDR1 is GTSNPN and CDR2 is SVGIG (reference sequence). This CDR3 has 14 residues.

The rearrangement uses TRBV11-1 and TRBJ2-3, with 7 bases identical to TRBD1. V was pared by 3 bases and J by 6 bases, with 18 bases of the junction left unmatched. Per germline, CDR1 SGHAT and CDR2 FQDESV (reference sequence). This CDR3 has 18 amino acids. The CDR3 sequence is CASSFIRGQANLGDTQYF. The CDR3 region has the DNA TGTGCCAGCAGCTTTATAAGAGGACAGGCCAACCTGGGTGATACGCAGTATTTT.

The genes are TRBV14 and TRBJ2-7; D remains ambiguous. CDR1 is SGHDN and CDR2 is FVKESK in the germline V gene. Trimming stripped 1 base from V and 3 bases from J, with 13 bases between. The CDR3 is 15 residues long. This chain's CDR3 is CASSQVRTSIYEQYF. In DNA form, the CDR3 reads TGTGCCAGCAGCCAAGTCCGGACCTCGATCTACGAGCAGTACTTC. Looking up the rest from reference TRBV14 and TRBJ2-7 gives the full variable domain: EAGVTQFPSHSVIEKGQTVTLRCDPISGHDNLYWYRRVMGKEIKFLLHFVKESKQDESGMPNNRFLAERTGGTYSTLKVQPAELEDSGVYFCASSQVRTSIYEQYFGPGTRLTVT.

The CDR3 DNA sequence: TGTGCCAGCAGCTTAGGGGGAGGGACCGTATACGAGCAGTACTTC. This sequence encodes CASSLGGGTVYEQYF. This rearrangement joins TRBV7-9 to TRBJ2-7; 7 bases fit TRBD2. The CDR3 length is 15 residues. J gave up 4 bases and V 1 base, and 7 bases lay outside the gene matches. CDR1 and CDR2 (germline): SEHNR, FQNEAQ (reference sequence). Drawing the rest from reference TRBV7-9 and TRBJ2-7, the complete variable domain is DTGVSQNPRHKITKRGQNVTFRCDPISEHNRLYWYRQTLGQGPEFLTYFQNEAQLEKSRLLSDRFSAERPKGSFSTLEIQRTEQGDSAMYLCASSLGGGTVYEQYFGPGTRLTVT.

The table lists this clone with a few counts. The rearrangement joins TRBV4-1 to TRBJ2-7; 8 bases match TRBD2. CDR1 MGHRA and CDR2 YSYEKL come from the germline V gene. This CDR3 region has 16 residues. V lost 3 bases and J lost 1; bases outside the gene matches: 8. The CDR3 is CASSQVVSGGSYEQYF. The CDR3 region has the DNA TGCGCCAGCAGCCAGGTTGTGAGCGGGGGTTCCTACGAGCAGTACTTC.

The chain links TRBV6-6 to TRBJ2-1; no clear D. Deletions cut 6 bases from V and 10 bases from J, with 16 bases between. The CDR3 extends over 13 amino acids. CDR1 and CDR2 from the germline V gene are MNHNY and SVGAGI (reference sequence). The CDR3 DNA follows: TGTGCCAGCAGCCCCCCGGGCGTGAGGGAGCAGTTCTTC. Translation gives CASSPPGVREQFF.

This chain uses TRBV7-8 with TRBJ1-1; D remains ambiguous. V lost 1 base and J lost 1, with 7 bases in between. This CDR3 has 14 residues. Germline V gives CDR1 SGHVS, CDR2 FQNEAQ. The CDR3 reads CASSLVERNTEAFF. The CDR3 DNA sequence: TGTGCCAGCAGCTTAGTGGAGAGGAACACTGAAGCTTTCTTT.

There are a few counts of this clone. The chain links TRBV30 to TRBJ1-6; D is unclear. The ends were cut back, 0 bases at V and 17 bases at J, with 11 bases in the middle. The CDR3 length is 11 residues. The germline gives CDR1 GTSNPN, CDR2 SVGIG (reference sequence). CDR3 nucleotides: TGTGCCTGGAGTGTGGTGGGGAGTGTCCACTTT. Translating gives CAWSVVGSVHF.

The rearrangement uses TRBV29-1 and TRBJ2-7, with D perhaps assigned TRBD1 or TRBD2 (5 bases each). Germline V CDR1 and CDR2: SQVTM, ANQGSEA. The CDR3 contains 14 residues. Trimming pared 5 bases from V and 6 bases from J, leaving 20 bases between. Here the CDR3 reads CSVRTTLSGSEQYF. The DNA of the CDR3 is TGCAGCGTTAGAACTACGTTATCAGGGAGCGAGCAGTACTTC.

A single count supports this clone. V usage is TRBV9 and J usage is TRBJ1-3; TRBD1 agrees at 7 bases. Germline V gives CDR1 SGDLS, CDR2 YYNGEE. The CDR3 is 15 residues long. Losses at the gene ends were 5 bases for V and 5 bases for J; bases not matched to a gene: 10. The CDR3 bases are TGTGCCAGCAGTGACAGACAGGGCGCGCGAAACACCATATATTTT. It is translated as CASSDRQGARNTIYF.